The TCR beta chain described here comes from a study of regulatory T cells in long-lasting Graves disease. Regarding the study as a whole: Persistent Graves' disease cases displayed lower TCR diversity than newly diagnosed ones. Study was limited to peripheral blood, excluding thyroid tissue. The sample size was small, and this may have reduced accuracy.

The CDR3 length is 14 residues. V lost 0 bases and J 5 bases, leaving 10 bases between the germline ends. CDR1 is MGHDK and CDR2 is SYGVNS in the germline V gene. This clonotype was observed at least ten times. Its antigen is currently unknown. Through Arm-PCR of CDR3 regions and iRepertoire HTBI primers, TCR beta libraries were built. MiXCR, run by TCRdb on the multiplex PCR reads, gives a single entry per CDR3 protein. The data show roughly 500,000 distinct CDR3 sequences, 20% to 25% seen once. This sample's time point: persistent/refractory GD, antithyroid drugs over 5 years with positive TRAb. Making the TCR library involved RNA that had been extracted from PBMCs. With EDTA tubes as the receptacles, roughly 9.7 milliliters of peripheral blood were drawn.

The chain has TRBV25-1 and TRBJ2-5; D is unclear. This clonotype was sampled from a female donor with Graves disease. The specimen was peripheral blood mononuclear cells (PBMCs), collected when the disease was refractory, from a patient treated with antithyroid drugs. CDR3 nucleotides: TGTGCCAGCAGTGAATATGGAGAGAAGGAGACCCAGTACTTC. This codes for CASSEYGEKETQYF.